This T cell receptor beta chain was obtained from a study of beta chain features in type 1 diabetes. Whole-study findings and limits: A PCR bias possibly favoring shorter templates would apply equally to patients and controls. Naive, central memory and Treg TCRB repertoires appeared more alike in patients than in healthy donors.

Comments on this clone: The antigen remains undetermined.

Of the isolated RNA, all was reverse transcribed, and so the sequenced material was expressed TCRB transcripts. Repertoires were generated with immunoSEQ multiplex PCR, while TCRdb's copy carries only in-frame clones and drops some. The table shows fewer than 400,000 clones, with under 8.5% occurring only once. One heparinised draw of blood, averaging roughly 0.12 L, came from each donor. CD4+ naive, central memory, regulatory and stem cell-like memory cells were sorted via CD45RO/CCR7/CD25/CD127/CD95/CD27. CDR1 is SGDLS and CDR2 is YYNGEE in the germline V gene. After removal of 3 bases from V and 7 bases from J, the junction contained 19 bases not matched to a gene. CDR3 length equals 17 residues.

The specimen was central memory CD4+ T cells from blood. This clonotype was obtained from a woman aged 18-29 years in good health. J is TRBJ2-7 and V is TRBV9; 7 bases match TRBD1. The CDR3 DNA follows: TGTGCCAGCAGCGCCACAAACCCGGGACAGAGCCCTTTAGAGCAGTACTTC. The encoded protein is CASSATNPGQSPLEQYF.